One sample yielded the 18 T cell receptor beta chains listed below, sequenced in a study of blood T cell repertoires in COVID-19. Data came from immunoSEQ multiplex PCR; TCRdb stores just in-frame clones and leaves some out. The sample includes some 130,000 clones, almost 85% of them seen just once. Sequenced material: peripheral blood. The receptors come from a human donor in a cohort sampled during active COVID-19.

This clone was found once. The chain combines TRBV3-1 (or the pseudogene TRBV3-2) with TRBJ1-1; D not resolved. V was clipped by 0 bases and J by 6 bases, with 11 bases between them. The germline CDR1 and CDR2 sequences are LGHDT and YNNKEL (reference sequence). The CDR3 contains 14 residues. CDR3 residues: CASSQEGGSAEAFF. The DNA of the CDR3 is TGTGCCAGCAGCCAAGAAGGCGGGAGCGCTGAAGCTTTCTTT.

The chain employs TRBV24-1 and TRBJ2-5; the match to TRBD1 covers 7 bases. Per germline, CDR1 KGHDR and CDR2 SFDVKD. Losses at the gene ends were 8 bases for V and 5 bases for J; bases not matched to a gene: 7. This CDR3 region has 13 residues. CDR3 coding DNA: TGTGCCACCAACAGGGGCCCTGGGGAGACCCAGTACTTC. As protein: CATNRGPGETQYF.

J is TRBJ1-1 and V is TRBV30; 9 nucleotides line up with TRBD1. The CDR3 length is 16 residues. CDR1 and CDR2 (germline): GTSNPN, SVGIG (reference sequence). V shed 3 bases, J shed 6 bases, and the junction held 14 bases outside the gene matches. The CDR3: CAWSATGTGYIAEAFF. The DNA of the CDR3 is TGTGCCTGGAGCGCAACCGGGACAGGGTATATCGCTGAAGCTTTCTTT.

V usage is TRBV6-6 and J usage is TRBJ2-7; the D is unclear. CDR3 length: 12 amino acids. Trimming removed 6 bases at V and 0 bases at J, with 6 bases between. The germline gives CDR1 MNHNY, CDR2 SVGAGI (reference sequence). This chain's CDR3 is CASRSSSYEQYF. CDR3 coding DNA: TGTGCCAGCAGATCTAGCTCCTACGAGCAGTACTTC.

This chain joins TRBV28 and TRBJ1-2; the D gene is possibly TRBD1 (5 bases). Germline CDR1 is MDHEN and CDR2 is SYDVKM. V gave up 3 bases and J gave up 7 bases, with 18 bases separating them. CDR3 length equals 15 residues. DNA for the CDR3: TGTGCCAGCAGTTTTCAGGGTGCCCCCATTTTTGGCTACACCTTC. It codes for CASSFQGAPIFGYTF.

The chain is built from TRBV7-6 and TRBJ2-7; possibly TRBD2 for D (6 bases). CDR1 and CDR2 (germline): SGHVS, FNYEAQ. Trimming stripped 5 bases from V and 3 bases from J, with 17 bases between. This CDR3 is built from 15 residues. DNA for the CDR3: TGTGCCAGCAGCCCCGGGGGAGGTACCCTCTACGAGCAGTACTTC. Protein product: CASSPGGGTLYEQYF.

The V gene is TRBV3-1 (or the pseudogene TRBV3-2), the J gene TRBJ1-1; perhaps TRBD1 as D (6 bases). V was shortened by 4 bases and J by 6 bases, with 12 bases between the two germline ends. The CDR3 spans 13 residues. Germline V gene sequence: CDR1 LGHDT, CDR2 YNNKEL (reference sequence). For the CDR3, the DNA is TGTGCCAGCAGCCTTATACAGGGAGCTGAAGCTTTCTTT. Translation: CASSLIQGAEAFF.

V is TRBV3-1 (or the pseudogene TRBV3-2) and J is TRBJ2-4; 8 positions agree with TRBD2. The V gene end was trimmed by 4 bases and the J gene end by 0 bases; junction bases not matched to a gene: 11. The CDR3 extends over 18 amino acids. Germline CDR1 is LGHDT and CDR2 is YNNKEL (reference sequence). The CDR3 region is CASSLSPGGIRAKNIQYF. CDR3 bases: TGTGCCAGCAGCCTAAGTCCGGGGGGGATCCGAGCCAAAAACATTCAGTACTTC.

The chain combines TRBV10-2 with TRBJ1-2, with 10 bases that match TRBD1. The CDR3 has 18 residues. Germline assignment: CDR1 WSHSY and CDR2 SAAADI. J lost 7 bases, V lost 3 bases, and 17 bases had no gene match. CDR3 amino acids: CASSDHRGTGVFLRGYTF. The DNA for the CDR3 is TGCGCCAGCAGTGATCATCGCGGGACAGGGGTCTTTCTTCGTGGCTACACCTTC.

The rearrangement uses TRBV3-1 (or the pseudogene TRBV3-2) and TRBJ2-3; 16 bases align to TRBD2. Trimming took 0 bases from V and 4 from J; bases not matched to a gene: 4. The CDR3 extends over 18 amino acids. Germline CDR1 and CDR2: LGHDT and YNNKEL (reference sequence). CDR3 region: CASSQEEGTSGGADTQYF. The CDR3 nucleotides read TGTGCCAGCAGCCAAGAGGAAGGGACTAGCGGGGGGGCAGATACGCAGTATTTT.

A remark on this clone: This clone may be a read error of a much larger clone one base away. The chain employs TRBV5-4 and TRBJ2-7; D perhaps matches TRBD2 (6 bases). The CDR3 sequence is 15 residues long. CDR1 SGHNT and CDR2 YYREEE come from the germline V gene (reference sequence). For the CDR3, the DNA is TGTGCCAACAGCTCAAAATCCGGGACTGCCTCGGAGCAGTACTTC. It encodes CANSSKSGTASEQYF.

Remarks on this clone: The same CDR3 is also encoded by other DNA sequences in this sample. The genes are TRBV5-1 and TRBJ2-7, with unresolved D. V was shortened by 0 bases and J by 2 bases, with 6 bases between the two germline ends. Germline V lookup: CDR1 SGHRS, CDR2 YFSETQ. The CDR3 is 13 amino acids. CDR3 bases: TGCGCCAGCAGCTTGGACAGAACCTACGAGCAGTACTTC. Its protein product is CASSLDRTYEQYF.

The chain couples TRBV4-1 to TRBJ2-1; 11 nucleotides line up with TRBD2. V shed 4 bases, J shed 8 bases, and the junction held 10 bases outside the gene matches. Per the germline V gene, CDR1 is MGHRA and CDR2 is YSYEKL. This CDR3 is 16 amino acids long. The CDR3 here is CASSLDLAGGGDEQFF. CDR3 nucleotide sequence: TGCGCCAGCAGCCTCGACCTAGCGGGGGGCGGCGATGAGCAGTTCTTC.

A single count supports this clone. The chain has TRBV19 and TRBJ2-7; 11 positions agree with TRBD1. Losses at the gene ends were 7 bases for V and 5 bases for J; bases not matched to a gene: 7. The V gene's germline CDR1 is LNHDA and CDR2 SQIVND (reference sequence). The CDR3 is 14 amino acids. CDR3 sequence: CASKGQGGKDEQYF. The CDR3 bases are TGTGCCAGTAAGGGACAGGGGGGAAAGGACGAGCAGTACTTC.

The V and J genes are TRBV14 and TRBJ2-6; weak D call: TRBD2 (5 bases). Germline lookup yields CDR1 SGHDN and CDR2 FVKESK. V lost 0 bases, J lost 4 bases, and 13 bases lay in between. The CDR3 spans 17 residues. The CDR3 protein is CASSQDIPGVGANVLTF. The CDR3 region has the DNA TGTGCCAGCAGCCAAGATATCCCCGGGGTGGGGGCCAACGTCCTGACTTTC.

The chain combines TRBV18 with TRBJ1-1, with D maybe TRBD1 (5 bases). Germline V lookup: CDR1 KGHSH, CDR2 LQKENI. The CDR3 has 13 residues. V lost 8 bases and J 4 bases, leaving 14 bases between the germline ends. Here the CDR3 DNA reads TGTGCCAGCAACCTAAGGCAGGGCACTGAAGCTTTCTTT. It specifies CASNLRQGTEAFF. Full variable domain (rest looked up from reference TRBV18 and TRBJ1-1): NAGVMQNPRHLVRRRGQEARLRCSPMKGHSHVYWYRQLPEEGLKFMVYLQKENIIDESGMPKERFSAEFPKEGPSILRIQQVVRGDSAAYFCASNLRQGTEAFFGQGTRLTVV.

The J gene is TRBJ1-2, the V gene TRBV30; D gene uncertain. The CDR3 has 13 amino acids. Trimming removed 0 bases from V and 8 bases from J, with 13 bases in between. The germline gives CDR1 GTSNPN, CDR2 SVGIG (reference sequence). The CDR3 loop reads CAWSVLREGGYTF. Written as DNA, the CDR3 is TGTGCCTGGAGTGTACTCCGGGAAGGAGGCTACACCTTC.

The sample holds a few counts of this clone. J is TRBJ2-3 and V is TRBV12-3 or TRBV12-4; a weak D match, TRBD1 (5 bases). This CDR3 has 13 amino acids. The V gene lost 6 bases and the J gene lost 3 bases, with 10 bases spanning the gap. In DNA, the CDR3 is TGTGCCAGCAGCTCCCCAGGGACAGATACGCAGTATTTT. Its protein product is CASSSPGTDTQYF.